One TCR beta chain is described in this entry. The antigen remains unidentified. The same CDR3 can be traced to other DNA sequences in this sample. This table comes from immunoSEQ multiplex PCR, and its TCRdb copy is limited to in-frame clones, with some not included. The sample includes hundreds of thousands of clones, about 94% of them seen just once. This sample was included in a study of brain T cells in children with intractable seizures. Overall study findings and caveats: Absence of clones before surgery may stem from lower sequencing depth.

V was trimmed by 2 bases and J by 1 base, leaving 5 bases between them. CDR1 and CDR2 (germline): SGHTA, FQGNSA. The length of the CDR3 is 13 residues. Indicated time point: blood from clinic visit 5 months post-surgery; TSC patient then seizure free. The J gene is TRBJ1-1, the V gene TRBV7-2; D is ambiguous. The sequenced sample was peripheral blood, obtained about 5 months after surgery. The clonotype comes from a boy under three years old with tuberous sclerosis and intractable seizures. CDR3 sequence: CASSLRSNTEAFF. CDR3 DNA sequence: TGTGCCAGCAGCTTAAGATCGAACACTGAAGCTTTCTTT.